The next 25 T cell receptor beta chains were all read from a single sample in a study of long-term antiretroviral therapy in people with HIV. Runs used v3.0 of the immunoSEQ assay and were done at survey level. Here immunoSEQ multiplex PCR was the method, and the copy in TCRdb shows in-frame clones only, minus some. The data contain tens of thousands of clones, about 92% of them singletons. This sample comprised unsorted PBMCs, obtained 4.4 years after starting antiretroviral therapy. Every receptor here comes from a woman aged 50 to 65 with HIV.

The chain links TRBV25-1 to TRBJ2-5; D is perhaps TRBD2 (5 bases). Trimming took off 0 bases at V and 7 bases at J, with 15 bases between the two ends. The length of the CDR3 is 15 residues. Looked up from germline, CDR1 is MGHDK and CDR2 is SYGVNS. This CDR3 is CASSEYRTGSVTQYF. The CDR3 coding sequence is TGTGCCAGCAGTGAATATAGGACGGGGAGCGTGACCCAGTACTTC. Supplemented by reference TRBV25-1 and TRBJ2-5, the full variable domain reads EADIYQTPRYLVIGTGKKITLECSQTMGHDKMYWYQQDPGMELHLIHYSYGVNSTEKGDLSSESTVSRIRTEHFPLTLESARPSHTSQYLCASSEYRTGSVTQYFGPGTRLLVL.

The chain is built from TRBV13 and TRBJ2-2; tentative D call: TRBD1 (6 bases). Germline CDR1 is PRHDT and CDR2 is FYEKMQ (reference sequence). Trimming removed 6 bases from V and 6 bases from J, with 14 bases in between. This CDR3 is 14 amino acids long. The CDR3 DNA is TGTGCCAGCAGTCGCCGGGACACGGCCGGGGAGCTGTTTTTT. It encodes CASSRRDTAGELFF.

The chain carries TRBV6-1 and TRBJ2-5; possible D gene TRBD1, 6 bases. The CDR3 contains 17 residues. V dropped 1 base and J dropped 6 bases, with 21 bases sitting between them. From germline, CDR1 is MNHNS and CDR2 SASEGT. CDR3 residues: CASSEGSPTGKRQTQYF. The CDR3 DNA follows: TGTGCCAGCAGTGAAGGTTCCCCCACAGGGAAGCGGCAGACCCAGTACTTC.

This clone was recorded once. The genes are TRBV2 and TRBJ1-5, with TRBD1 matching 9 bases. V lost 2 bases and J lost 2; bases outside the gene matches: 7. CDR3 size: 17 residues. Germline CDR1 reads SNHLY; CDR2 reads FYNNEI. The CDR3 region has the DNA TGTGCCAGCAGTGAATTGGGGACAGGGTGGGGCAATCAGCCCCAGCATTTT. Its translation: CASSELGTGWGNQPQHF.

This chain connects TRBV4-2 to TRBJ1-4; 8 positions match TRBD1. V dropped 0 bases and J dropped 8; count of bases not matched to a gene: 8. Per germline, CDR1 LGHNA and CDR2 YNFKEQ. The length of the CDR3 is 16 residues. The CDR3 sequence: CASSQDTPGGGEKLFF. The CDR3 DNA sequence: TGTGCCAGCAGCCAAGATACCCCAGGGGGCGGCGAAAAACTGTTTTTT.

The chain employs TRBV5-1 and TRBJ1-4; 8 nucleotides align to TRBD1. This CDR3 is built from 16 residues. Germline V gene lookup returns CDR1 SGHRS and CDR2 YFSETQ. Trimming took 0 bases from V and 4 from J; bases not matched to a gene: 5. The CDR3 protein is CASSLALDRVNEKLFF. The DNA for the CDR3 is TGCGCCAGCAGCTTGGCCCTGGACAGGGTTAATGAAAAACTGTTTTTT.

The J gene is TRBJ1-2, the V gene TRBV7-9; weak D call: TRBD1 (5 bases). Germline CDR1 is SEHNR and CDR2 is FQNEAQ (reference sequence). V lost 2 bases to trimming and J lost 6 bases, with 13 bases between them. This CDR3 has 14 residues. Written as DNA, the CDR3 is TGTGCCAGCAGCTTATTATTGGACATACATGGCTACACCTTC. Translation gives CASSLLLDIHGYTF.

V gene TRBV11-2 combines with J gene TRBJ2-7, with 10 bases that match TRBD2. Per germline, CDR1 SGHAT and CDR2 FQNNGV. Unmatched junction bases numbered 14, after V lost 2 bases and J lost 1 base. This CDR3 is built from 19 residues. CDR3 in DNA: TGTGCCAGCAGCTTAAGGGCCGGGGCTAGCGGGGGCCGTTCCTACGAGCAGTACTTC. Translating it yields CASSLRAGASGGRSYEQYF.

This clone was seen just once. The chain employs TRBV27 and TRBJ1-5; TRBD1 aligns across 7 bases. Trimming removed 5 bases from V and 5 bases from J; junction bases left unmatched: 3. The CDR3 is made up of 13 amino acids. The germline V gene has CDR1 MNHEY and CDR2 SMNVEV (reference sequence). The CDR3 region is CASSGDRDQPQHF. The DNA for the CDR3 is TGTGCCAGCAGTGGCGACAGGGATCAGCCCCAGCATTTT.

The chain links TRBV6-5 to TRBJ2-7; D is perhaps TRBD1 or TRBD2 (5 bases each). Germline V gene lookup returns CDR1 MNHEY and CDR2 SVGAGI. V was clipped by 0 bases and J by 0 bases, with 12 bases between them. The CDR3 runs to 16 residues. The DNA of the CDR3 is TGTGCCAGCAGTTACTCGCTAGCAGGGAGCTCCTACGAGCAGTACTTC. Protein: CASSYSLAGSSYEQYF.

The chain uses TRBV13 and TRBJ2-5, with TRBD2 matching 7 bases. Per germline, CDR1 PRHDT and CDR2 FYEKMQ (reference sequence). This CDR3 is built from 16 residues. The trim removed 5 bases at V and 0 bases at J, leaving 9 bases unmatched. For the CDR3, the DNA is TGTGCCAGCAGCGCCGGGAGGACCCCGTACCAAGAGACCCAGTACTTC. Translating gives CASSAGRTPYQETQYF.

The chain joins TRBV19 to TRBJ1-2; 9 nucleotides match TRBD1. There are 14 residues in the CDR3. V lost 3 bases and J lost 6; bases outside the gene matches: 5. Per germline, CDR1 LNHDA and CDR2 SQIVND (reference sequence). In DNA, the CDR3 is TGTGCCAGTAGTATCCGAGACAGGGGGGATGGCTACACCTTC. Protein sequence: CASSIRDRGDGYTF.

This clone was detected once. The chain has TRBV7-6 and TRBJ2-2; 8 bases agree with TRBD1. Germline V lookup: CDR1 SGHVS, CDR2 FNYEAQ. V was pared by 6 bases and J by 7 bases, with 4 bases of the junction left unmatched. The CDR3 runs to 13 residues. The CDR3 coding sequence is TGTGCCAGCAGTCACGGACAGGGCGGGGAGCTGTTTTTT. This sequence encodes CASSHGQGGELFF.

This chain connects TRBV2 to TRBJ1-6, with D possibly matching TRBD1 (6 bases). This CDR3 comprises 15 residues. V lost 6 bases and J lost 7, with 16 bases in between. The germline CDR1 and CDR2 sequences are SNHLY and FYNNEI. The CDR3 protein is CASRAQGPGNSPLHF. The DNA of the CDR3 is TGTGCCAGCAGGGCACAGGGTCCGGGGAATTCACCCCTCCACTTT.

CDR3 sequence reads: CASSLDQRTYEQYF. The CDR3 DNA reads as TGTGCCAGCAGCTTAGATCAGAGAACCTACGAGCAGTACTTC. The chain carries TRBV7-9 and TRBJ2-7; D is undetermined. Germline CDR1 SEHNR, CDR2 FQNEAQ (reference sequence). Trimming took 1 base from V and 2 from J, leaving 9 bases between them. This CDR3 spans 14 amino acids. The complete variable domain, with remaining parts taken from reference TRBV7-9 and TRBJ2-7, reads DTGVSQNPRHKITKRGQNVTFRCDPISEHNRLYWYRQTLGQGPEFLTYFQNEAQLEKSRLLSDRFSAERPKGSFSTLEIQRTEQGDSAMYLCASSLDQRTYEQYFGPGTRLTVT.

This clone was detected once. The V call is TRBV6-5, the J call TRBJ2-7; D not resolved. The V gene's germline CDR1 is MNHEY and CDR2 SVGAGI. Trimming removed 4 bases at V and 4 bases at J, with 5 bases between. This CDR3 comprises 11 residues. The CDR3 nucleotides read TGTGCCAGCAGTTTTAAGTACGAGCAGTACTTC. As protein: CASSFKYEQYF.

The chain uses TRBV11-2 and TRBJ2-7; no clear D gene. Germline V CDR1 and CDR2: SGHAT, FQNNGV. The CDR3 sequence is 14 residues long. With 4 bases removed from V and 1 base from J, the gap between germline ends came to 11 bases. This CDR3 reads CASSSLSTSYEQYF. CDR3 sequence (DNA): TGTGCCAGCAGCTCACTCTCCACGTCCTACGAGCAGTACTTC.

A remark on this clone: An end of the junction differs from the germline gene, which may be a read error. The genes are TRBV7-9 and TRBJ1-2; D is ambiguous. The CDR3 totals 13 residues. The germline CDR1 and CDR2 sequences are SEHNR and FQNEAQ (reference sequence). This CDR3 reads CASTLWVDYGYTF. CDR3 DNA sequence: TGTGCCAGCACCTTATGGGTGGACTATGGCTACACCTTC. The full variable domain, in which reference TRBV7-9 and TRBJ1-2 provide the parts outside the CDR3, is DTGVSQNPRHKITKRGQNVTFRCDPISEHNRLYWYRQTLGQGPEFLTYFQNEAQLEKSRLLSDRFSAERPKGSFSTLEIQRTEQGDSAMYLCASTLWVDYGYTFGSGTRLTVV.

In nucleotides, the CDR3 is TGTGCCAGCAGTTGGCGCTCGACAGGGACGAATCAGCCCCAGCATTTT. Its translation: CASSWRSTGTNQPQHF. The chain carries TRBV5-8 and TRBJ1-5; 7 bases are shared with TRBD1. The junction had 12 bases not matched to a gene; V was cut back by 5 bases and J by 4 bases. The CDR3 covers 16 residues. CDR1 is SGHTS, CDR2 YDEGEE, per germline.

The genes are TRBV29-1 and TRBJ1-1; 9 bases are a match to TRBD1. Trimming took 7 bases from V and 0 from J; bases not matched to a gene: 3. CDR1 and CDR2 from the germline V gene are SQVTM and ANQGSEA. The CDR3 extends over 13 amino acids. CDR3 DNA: TGCAGCGCCGGACAGGGGTTGAACACTGAAGCTTTCTTT. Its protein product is CSAGQGLNTEAFF.

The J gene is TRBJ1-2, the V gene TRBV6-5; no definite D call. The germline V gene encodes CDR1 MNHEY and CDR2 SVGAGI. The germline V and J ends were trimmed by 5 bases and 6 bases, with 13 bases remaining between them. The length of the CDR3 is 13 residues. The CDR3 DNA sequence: TGTGCCAGCAGTGGTAGAAGAAGTGATGGCTACACCTTC. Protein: CASSGRRSDGYTF.

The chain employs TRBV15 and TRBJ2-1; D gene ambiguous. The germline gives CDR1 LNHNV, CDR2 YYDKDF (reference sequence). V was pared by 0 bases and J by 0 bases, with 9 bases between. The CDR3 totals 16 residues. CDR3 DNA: TGTGCCACCAGCAGAGATCTTGAAGGCTCCTACAATGAGCAGTTCTTC. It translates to CATSRDLEGSYNEQFF.

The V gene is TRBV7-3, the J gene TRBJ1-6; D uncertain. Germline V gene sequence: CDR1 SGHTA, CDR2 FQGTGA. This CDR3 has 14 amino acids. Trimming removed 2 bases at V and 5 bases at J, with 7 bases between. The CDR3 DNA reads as TGTGCCAGCAGCTTAGGACGGGATAATTCACCCCTCCACTTT. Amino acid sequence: CASSLGRDNSPLHF.

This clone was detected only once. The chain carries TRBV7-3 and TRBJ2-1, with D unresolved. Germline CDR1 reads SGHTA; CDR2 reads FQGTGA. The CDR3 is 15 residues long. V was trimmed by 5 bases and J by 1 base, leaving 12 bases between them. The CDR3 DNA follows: TGTGCCAGCAGCCCCCATATTGGATCCTACAATGAGCAGTTCTTC. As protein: CASSPHIGSYNEQFF. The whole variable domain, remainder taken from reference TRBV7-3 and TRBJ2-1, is GAGVSQTPSNKVTEKGKYVELRCDPISGHTALYWYRQSLGQGPEFLIYFQGTGAADDSGLPNDRFFAVRPEGSVSTLKIQRTERGDSAVYLCASSPHIGSYNEQFFGPGTRLTVL.

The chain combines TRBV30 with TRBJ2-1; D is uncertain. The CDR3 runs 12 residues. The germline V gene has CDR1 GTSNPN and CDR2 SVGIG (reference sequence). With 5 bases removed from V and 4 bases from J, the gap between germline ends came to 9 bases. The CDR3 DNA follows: TGTGCCTGGGGCCTTTCATACAATGAGCAGTTCTTC. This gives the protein CAWGLSYNEQFF.